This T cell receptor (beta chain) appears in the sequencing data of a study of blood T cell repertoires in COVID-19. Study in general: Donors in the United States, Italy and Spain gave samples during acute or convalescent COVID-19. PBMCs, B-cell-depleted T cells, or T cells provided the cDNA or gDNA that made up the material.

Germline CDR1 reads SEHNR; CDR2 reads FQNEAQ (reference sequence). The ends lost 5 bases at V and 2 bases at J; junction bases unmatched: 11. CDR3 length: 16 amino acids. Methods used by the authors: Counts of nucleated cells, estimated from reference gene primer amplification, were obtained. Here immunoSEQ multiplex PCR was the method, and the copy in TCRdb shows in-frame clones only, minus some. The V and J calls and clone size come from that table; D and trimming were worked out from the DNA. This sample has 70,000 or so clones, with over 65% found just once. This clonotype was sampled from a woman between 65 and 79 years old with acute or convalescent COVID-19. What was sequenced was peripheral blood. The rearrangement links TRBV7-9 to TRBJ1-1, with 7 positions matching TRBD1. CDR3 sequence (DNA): TGTGCCAGCAGCCGACTCGGAGGGACAGCTAACACTGAAGCTTTCTTT. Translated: CASSRLGGTANTEAFF.